This T cell receptor (beta chain) stems from a study of shared clonotypes between healthy human individuals. Sequencing used immunoSEQ multiplex PCR; TCRdb keeps in-frame clones, though not all of them. The table includes 2.5 million or so clones, about 92% detected once. The germline gives CDR1 MGHDK, CDR2 SYGVNS. CDR3 size: 14 residues. Trimming left V 3 bases short and J 4 bases short, with 12 bases between. Sequenced: naive CD4+ T cells sorted from blood. Specified subset: CD45RA+ positively selected. The clonotype comes from a man between 18 and 35 years old in good health. The rearrangement uses TRBV25-1 and TRBJ1-1; tentative D call: TRBD1 (5 bases). The CDR3 region has the DNA TGTGCCAGCAGTGACATGGCGAGGGGCACTGAAGCTTTCTTT. It translates to CASSDMARGTEAFF.